These 11 T cell receptor beta chains were all obtained from the same sample, sequenced in a study of early T cells in non-severe SARS-CoV-2 infection (dated by TCRdb to the early 2020s). The library was obtained by 5' RACE. The listed sequencing device is NextSeq 500. Clones were called with MiXCR by TCRdb after fastp trimmed the public reads at Q25, and only in-frame beta chains were retained. Each CDR3 protein gets just one entry, which takes the most common genes and DNA from the rows behind it. The table for this sample lists about 69,000 distinct CDR3 sequences; under 9.5% of them were counted only once. The ten largest clones represent just under 6% of the sample. Input material: whole blood. Receptors originate from an adult who was a healthcare worker with PCR-confirmed SARS-CoV-2 infection or an uninfected control (not recorded which).

This clonotype was recorded many times. The junction departs from germline at one end; a sequencing error may be responsible. The rearrangement uses TRBV7-2 and TRBJ2-1; D assignment may be TRBD1 or TRBD2 (5 bases each). The CDR3 is 14 amino acids. Germline CDR1 and CDR2: SGHTA and FQGNSA. The chain's CDR3 is CASVDQYGASFLLF. The CDR3 coding sequence is TGTGCCAGCGTGGATCAATATGGGGCTAGCTTTCTTCTCTTC.

This clonotype occurred many times. V gene TRBV29-1 combines with J gene TRBJ1-3, with D tentatively TRBD1 (5 bases). The CDR3 length is 12 residues. Germline CDR1 and CDR2: SQVTM and ANQGSEA. V was pared by 4 bases and J by 4 bases, with 8 bases between. This CDR3 is CSVGNRGNTIYF. The DNA of the CDR3 is TGCAGCGTTGGGAACAGGGGAAACACCATATATTTT.

This clonotype was detected many times. CDR3 in DNA: TGCGCCAGCAGCTTAGGTACCCCTGACAATGAGCAGTTCTTC. Protein sequence: CASSLGTPDNEQFF. The chain links TRBV5-1 to TRBJ2-1; D remains unclear. The length of the CDR3 is 14 residues. V was pared by 2 bases and J by 5 bases, with 11 bases between. Germline CDR1 is SGHRS and CDR2 is YFSETQ. Full variable domain (rest looked up from reference TRBV5-1 and TRBJ2-1): KAGVTQTPRYLIKTRGQQVTLSCSPISGHRSVSWYQQTPGQGLQFLFEYFSETQRNKGNFPGRFSGRQFSNSRSEMNVSTLELGDSALYLCASSLGTPDNEQFFGPGTRLTVL.

This clonotype was picked up many times. The V gene is TRBV30, the J gene TRBJ2-1; a weak D match, TRBD1 (6 bases). Germline loops: CDR1 GTSNPN, CDR2 SVGIG (reference sequence). The CDR3 consists of 14 residues. The germline V and J ends were trimmed by 2 bases and 7 bases, with 15 bases remaining between them. CDR3 region: CAWSPRGVRNEQFF. The DNA of the CDR3 is TGTGCCTGGAGTCCCAGGGGAGTAAGGAATGAGCAGTTCTTC.

This clonotype was counted ten times or more. V usage is TRBV3-1 and J usage is TRBJ1-6, with 10 positions matching TRBD1. The CDR3 loop spans 15 amino acids. Trimming cost V 0 bases and J 10 bases; bases outside gene matches: 3. Per the germline V gene, CDR1 is LGHDT and CDR2 is YNNKEL (reference sequence). The CDR3 nucleotides are TGTGCCAGCAGCCAAGAAGGGACAGGGGTGTCACCCCTCCACTTT. It yields the protein CASSQEGTGVSPLHF.

This clonotype has just a few counts. The chain employs TRBV29-1 and TRBJ2-5; D is uncertain. Germline V gene sequence: CDR1 SQVTM, CDR2 ANQGSEA. The CDR3 is 11 amino acids. The CDR3 DNA follows: TGCAGTTCGCAGTACCAAGAGACCCAGTACTTC. Translated: CSSQYQETQYF.

At least ten counts were recorded for this clonotype. At one boundary the junction diverges from the germline segment, which might be a read error. The chain links TRBV20-1 to TRBJ2-1; D is possibly TRBD2 (6 bases). In germline, CDR1 is DFQATT, CDR2 SNEGSKA (reference sequence). The CDR3 has 11 amino acids. The CDR3 loop reads CSAPPLDYPVF. CDR3 DNA: TGCAGTGCCCCACCTCTGGACTACCCAGTCTTC.

The CDR3 nucleotides read TGCAGTGCCTCATCGTGGGATGAGCAGTTCTTC. Protein sequence: CSASSWDEQFF. The chain combines TRBV20-1 with TRBJ2-1; D is unclear. The CDR3 length is 11 residues. From germline, CDR1 is DFQATT and CDR2 SNEGSKA (reference sequence). V was trimmed by 6 bases and J by 8 bases, leaving 11 bases between them.

This clonotype has ten or more counts. V gene TRBV19 combines with J gene TRBJ2-7; no firm D call. This CDR3 has 11 amino acids. The V gene's germline CDR1 is LNHDA and CDR2 SQIVND (reference sequence). Trimming took 5 bases from V and 5 from J, leaving 7 bases between them. The chain's CDR3 is CASSFRHEQYF. CDR3 in DNA: TGTGCCAGTAGTTTTCGCCACGAGCAGTACTTC.

This clonotype was seen a handful of times. The rearrangement joins TRBV24-1 to TRBJ2-1, with a possible D match to TRBD2 (6 bases). V lost 7 bases and J 3 bases, leaving 9 bases between the germline ends. The CDR3 runs 13 residues. Germline values: CDR1 KGHDR, CDR2 SFDVKD. The CDR3: CATRAGGYNEQFF. CDR3 in DNA: TGTGCCACCAGGGCCGGGGGCTACAATGAGCAGTTCTTC.

This clonotype was counted ten times or more. The chain recombines TRBV20-1 with TRBJ2-2; the match to TRBD1 covers 9 bases. Germline CDR1 reads DFQATT; CDR2 reads SNEGSKA (reference sequence). With 2 bases clipped from V and 6 bases from J, the junction kept 7 bases outside the gene matches. This CDR3 has 15 residues. Here the CDR3 DNA reads TGCAGTGCTAGAACCTGGGACAGGGTGGCCGGGGAGCTGTTTTTT. Translation gives CSARTWDRVAGELFF.